The 21 T cell receptor beta chains below come from one sample, sequenced in a study of shared clonotypes between healthy human individuals. TCRdb keeps only in-frame clones here, not all; method: immunoSEQ multiplex PCR. The table includes 2 million to 3 million clones, around 90% detected once. Sequences were obtained from naive CD4+ T cells sorted from blood. Subset reported: CD45RA+ positively selected. The source is a man younger than 35 in good health.

This clone was seen a single time. The gene calls are TRBV6-6 and TRBJ2-3; D is perhaps TRBD1 (6 bases). This CDR3 is 15 amino acids long. CDR1 MNHNY and CDR2 SVGAGI come from the germline V gene (reference sequence). Trimming removed 10 bases at V and 4 bases at J, with 21 bases between. CDR3 sequence reads: CAIKQGTLGSDTQYF. In nucleotides, the CDR3 is TGTGCCATTAAGCAGGGGACATTGGGGTCAGATACGCAGTATTTT.

This clone showed up just once. This CDR3 reads CASSPGAEGEQFF. The CDR3 DNA reads as TGTGCCAGCAGCCCCGGGGCTGAGGGGGAGCAGTTCTTC. This chain uses TRBV11-3 with TRBJ2-1; D may match TRBD1 or TRBD2 (5 bases each). This CDR3 is 13 amino acids long. Germline assignment: CDR1 SGHNT and CDR2 YENEEA. V shed 5 bases and J shed 10 bases, with 15 bases lying between them.

V usage is TRBV28 and J usage is TRBJ1-1; D might be TRBD1 (6 bases). V gave up 4 bases and J gave up 0 bases, with 15 bases separating them. This CDR3 contains 16 residues. The germline CDR1 and CDR2 sequences are MDHEN and SYDVKM. CDR3 coding DNA: TGTGCCAGCAGTTCCAATCTACAGGGCCTGAACACTGAAGCTTTCTTT. The encoded protein is CASSSNLQGLNTEAFF.

The chain couples TRBV6-1 to TRBJ2-7, with unresolved D. This CDR3 spans 14 amino acids. Germline V gives CDR1 MNHNS, CDR2 SASEGT. Trimming pared 3 bases from V and 0 bases from J, leaving 9 bases between. CDR3 protein: CASSEVTASYEQYF. CDR3 bases: TGTGCCAGCAGTGAGGTGACGGCCTCCTACGAGCAGTACTTC.

Turning to this clone: The identical CDR3 is also encoded by other nucleotide sequences in the sample. This chain links TRBV5-1 with TRBJ2-5; D might be TRBD1 (5 bases). This CDR3 is 13 amino acids long. Trimming took off 0 bases at V and 5 bases at J, with 8 bases between the two ends. Per the germline V gene, CDR1 is SGHRS and CDR2 is YFSETQ. CDR3 sequence: CASSLGGAETQYF. The CDR3 region has the DNA TGCGCCAGCAGCTTGGGTGGGGCTGAGACCCAGTACTTC. Using reference TRBV5-1 and TRBJ2-5 for the parts outside the CDR3, the full variable domain is KAGVTQTPRYLIKTRGQQVTLSCSPISGHRSVSWYQQTPGQGLQFLFEYFSETQRNKGNFPGRFSGRQFSNSRSEMNVSTLELGDSALYLCASSLGGAETQYFGPGTRLLVL.

This clone occurred a few times. Other DNA sequences in the same sample also yield this CDR3. The chain couples TRBV30 to TRBJ1-4; no firm D call. Trimming stripped 2 bases from V and 2 bases from J, with 3 bases between. The CDR3 is made up of 12 amino acids. Per germline, CDR1 GTSNPN and CDR2 SVGIG (reference sequence). CDR3 DNA: TGTGCCTGGAGTTCGACTAATGAAAAACTGTTTTTT. Its translation: CAWSSTNEKLFF.

This clone appeared a single time. V gene TRBV30 combines with J gene TRBJ2-7; D is uncertain. The CDR3 length is 12 residues. The V and J ends lost 1 base and 2 bases respectively, with 6 bases between them. CDR1 is GTSNPN and CDR2 is SVGIG in the germline V gene (reference sequence). CDR3 sequence reads: CAWSAATYEQYF. The CDR3 DNA reads as TGTGCCTGGAGTGCGGCGACCTACGAGCAGTACTTC.

J is TRBJ2-1 and V is TRBV5-1; 10 nucleotides line up with TRBD2. This CDR3 spans 16 amino acids. CDR1 is SGHRS, CDR2 YFSETQ, per germline. Losses at the gene ends were 4 bases for V and 0 bases for J; bases not matched to a gene: 4. CDR3 protein: CASSTSGTSSYNEQFF. The CDR3 nucleotides read TGCGCCAGCAGCACTAGCGGGACTAGCTCCTACAATGAGCAGTTCTTC.

This clone occurred a few times. CDR3 in amino acids: CASSLSGENQPQHF. CDR3 bases: TGCGCCAGCAGCCTCAGTGGGGAAAATCAGCCCCAGCATTTT. The chain employs TRBV4-1 and TRBJ1-5; D not resolved. CDR1 is MGHRA, CDR2 YSYEKL, per germline. Trimming took 4 bases from V and 4 from J, leaving 11 bases between them. CDR3 length: 14 residues.

This chain joins TRBV7-5 and TRBJ2-1; the D segment call TRBD1 is taken from the table without a DNA check. TRBV7-5 is classified as a pseudogene. This CDR3 has 18 residues. The CDR3: CARSLDGVGGGFLGEQFF. DNA for the CDR3: TGTGCCAGAAGCTTAGACGGCGTTGGGGGCGGGTTTTTAGGTGAGCAGTTCTTC.

This rearrangement joins TRBV30 to TRBJ2-1, with 7 bases matching TRBD1. There are 16 residues in the CDR3. Germline V gene lookup returns CDR1 GTSNPN and CDR2 SVGIG (reference sequence). The junction had 11 bases not matched to a gene; V was cut back by 1 base and J by 5 bases. CDR3 DNA: TGTGCCTGGAGTGCCTCCCGGACAGGACGACACAATGAGCAGTTCTTC. Translated: CAWSASRTGRHNEQFF.

This chain connects TRBV29-1 to TRBJ2-7, with a possible D match to TRBD1 (6 bases). Germline CDR1 and CDR2: SQVTM and ANQGSEA. CDR3 length equals 11 residues. Trimming removed 7 bases from V and 3 bases from J, with 10 bases in between. CDR3 protein: CSGRGSYEQYF. CDR3 bases: TGCAGCGGCAGGGGAAGCTACGAGCAGTACTTC.

The chain carries TRBV6-1 and TRBJ2-7; a weak D match, TRBD1 (6 bases). V lost 8 bases and J lost 0, with 17 bases in between. Germline V lookup: CDR1 MNHNS, CDR2 SASEGT. CDR3 size: 15 residues. The CDR3 spells CASGLNRDPSYEQYF. The CDR3 bases are TGTGCCAGCGGCCTGAACAGGGACCCCTCCTACGAGCAGTACTTC.

A single count supports this clone. CDR3 sequence: CASHRTSAGDTQYF. The CDR3 bases are TGCGCCAGCCACAGGACTAGCGCGGGAGATACGCAGTATTTT. This sequence joins TRBV5-1 and TRBJ2-3; 9 bases line up with TRBD2. The V segment lost 7 bases and the J segment 5 bases; nucleotides outside the gene matches: 8. The V gene's germline CDR1 is SGHRS and CDR2 YFSETQ. CDR3 length: 14 amino acids.

The J gene is TRBJ2-5, the V gene TRBV5-1; D call uncertain. The CDR3 length is 14 residues. The V gene lost 0 bases and the J gene lost 2 bases, with 8 bases spanning the gap. The germline V gene encodes CDR1 SGHRS and CDR2 YFSETQ. Here the CDR3 DNA reads TGCGCCAGCAGCTTGGCAATACAGCAAGAGACCCAGTACTTC. Translated, it gives CASSLAIQQETQYF.

This clone was detected a few times. V is TRBV14 and J is TRBJ1-6; D is unclear. The germline V and J ends were trimmed by 0 bases and 10 bases, with 7 bases remaining between them. CDR3 length: 13 residues. Germline V gene sequence: CDR1 SGHDN, CDR2 FVKESK. DNA for the CDR3: TGTGCCAGCAGCCAAGAGTTCCCCTCACCCCTCCACTTT. Its translation is CASSQEFPSPLHF.

The chain uses TRBV12-5 and TRBJ2-5; D gene unclear. Germline loops: CDR1 LGHNT, CDR2 FRNRAP. This CDR3 has 11 residues. Trimming stripped 3 bases from V and 2 bases from J, with 1 base between. In DNA, the CDR3 is TGTGCTAGTGGTTTACAAGAGACCCAGTACTTC. It encodes CASGLQETQYF.

The J gene is TRBJ1-2, the V gene TRBV28; D unresolved. Between the trimmed V and J ends, which lost 5 bases and 4 bases, there was a span of 11 bases. Per germline, CDR1 MDHEN and CDR2 SYDVKM. This CDR3 is built from 13 residues. CDR3 protein: CASSSRLTYGYTF. In DNA form, the CDR3 reads TGTGCCAGCAGTAGCCGCCTAACCTATGGCTACACCTTC.

The chain recombines TRBV7-8 with TRBJ2-3, with D possibly being TRBD2 (6 bases). The CDR3 is made up of 15 amino acids. Trimming left V 4 bases short and J 1 base short, with 12 bases between. Germline loops: CDR1 SGHVS, CDR2 FQNEAQ. The CDR3 DNA follows: TGTGCCAGCAGCTCAAGGCGGGGACGCACAGATACGCAGTATTTT. The encoded protein is CASSSRRGRTDTQYF.

The chain carries TRBV11-3 and TRBJ2-3; 12 bases line up with TRBD2. The V segment lost 5 bases and the J segment 1 base; nucleotides outside the gene matches: 4. The V gene's germline CDR1 is SGHNT and CDR2 YENEEA. The CDR3 has 16 amino acids. CDR3 sequence reads: CASSDRLAGGTDTQYF. The CDR3 DNA is TGTGCCAGCAGCGACCGACTAGCGGGGGGCACAGATACGCAGTATTTT.

This chain's CDR3 is CASSSLGTGTYEQYF. CDR3 DNA sequence: TGTGCCAGCAGCTCCCTCGGGACAGGAACCTACGAGCAGTACTTC. The chain has TRBV7-2 and TRBJ2-7, with 8 bases identical to TRBD1. V shed 4 bases and J 2 bases; nucleotides not matched to a gene: 7. This CDR3 has 15 amino acids. The germline V gene encodes CDR1 SGHTA and CDR2 FQGNSA.